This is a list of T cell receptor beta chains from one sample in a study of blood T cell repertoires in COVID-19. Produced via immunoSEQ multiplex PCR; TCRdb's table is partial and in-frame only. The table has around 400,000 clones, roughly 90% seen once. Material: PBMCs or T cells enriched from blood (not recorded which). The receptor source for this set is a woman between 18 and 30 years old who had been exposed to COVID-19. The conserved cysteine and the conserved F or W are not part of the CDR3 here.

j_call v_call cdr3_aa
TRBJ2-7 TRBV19 ASSMFWGPEWEQY
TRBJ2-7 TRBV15 ATSGRSPLLSRYEQY
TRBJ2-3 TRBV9 ASSDGLATDTQY
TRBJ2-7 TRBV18 ASSPLPGVSGRSYEQY
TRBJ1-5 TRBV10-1 ASSDSGLGQPQH
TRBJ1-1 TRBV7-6 ASSLKGLNTEAF
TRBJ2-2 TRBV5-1 ASGEDRANTGELF
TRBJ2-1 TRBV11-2 ASSPGLAGHYNEQF
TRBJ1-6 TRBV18 ASSPSSYNSPLH
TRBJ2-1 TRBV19 ASSIRGGTNEQF
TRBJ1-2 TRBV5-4 ASSLVSAGGDYGYT
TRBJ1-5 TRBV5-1 ASSFEGRDQPQH
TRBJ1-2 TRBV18 ASSPWAQGENYGYT
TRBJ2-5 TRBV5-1 ASSPDSGMGETQY
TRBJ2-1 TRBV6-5 ASRITSGSHNEQF
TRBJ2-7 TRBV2 ASFPGLAGVFDEQY
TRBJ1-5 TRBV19 ASSPTENNQPQH
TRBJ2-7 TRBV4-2 ASSQDWPRTSGRAQGYEQY
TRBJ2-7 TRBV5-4 ASSLPGTYEQY
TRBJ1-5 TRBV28 ASSLLQAPYSNQPQH
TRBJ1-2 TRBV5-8 ASGTAANYGYT
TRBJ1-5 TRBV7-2 ASSPSDINQPQH
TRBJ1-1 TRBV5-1 ASSTMTGGIEAF
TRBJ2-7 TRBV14 ASSGYGTSGKYEQY
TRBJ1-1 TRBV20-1 SASSTGNTEAF
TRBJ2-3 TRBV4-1 ASSLQRGSTDTQY
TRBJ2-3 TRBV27 ASSLRYLAGMEKGNTQY
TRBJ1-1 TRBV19 ASSLRYLGRGGTEAF
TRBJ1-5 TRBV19 ASSISDGINQPQH
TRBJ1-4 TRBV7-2 ASSRRGVNEKLF
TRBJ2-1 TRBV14 ASSQDRRGTNEQF
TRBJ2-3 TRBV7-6 ASSLDPPNGLGVPDTQY
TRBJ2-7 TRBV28 ASSPTSGRAYEQY
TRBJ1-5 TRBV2 ASSPQGASSNQPQH
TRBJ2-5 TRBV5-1 ASSLEAQGARETQY
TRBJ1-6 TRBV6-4 ASSPHPTDQHNSPLH
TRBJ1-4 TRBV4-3 ASSPLTWDSREKLF
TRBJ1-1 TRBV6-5 ASSYGGTMNTEAF
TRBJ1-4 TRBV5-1 ASSAGQVGSGREKLF
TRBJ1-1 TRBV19 ASSPLGAEAF
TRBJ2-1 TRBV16 ASRGSGNNEQF
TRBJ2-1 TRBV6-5 ASTGSISYNEQF
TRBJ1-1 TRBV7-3 ASSLNGGASEAF
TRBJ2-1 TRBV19 ASSILRNEQF
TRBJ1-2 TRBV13 ASRNVRGQNYGYT
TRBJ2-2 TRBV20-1 SASGTGSLNTGELF
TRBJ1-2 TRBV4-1 ASSQDRGDYGYT
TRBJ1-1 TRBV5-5 ASSGGPYEAF
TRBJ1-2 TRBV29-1 SVESAAWDRSGYT
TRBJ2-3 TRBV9 ASNRLAGGQPPDTQY
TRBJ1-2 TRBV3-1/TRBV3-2 ASSQGVGGYGYT
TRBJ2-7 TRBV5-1 ASSLSAGDYEQY
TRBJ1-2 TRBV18 ASSPPGQGKQKGYT
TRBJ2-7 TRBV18 ASSPLGQGVGYEQY
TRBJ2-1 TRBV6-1 ASSEANGVSSYNEQF
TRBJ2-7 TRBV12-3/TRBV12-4 ASSLFSGNEQY
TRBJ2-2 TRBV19 ASTDRGWTGELF
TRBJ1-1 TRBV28 ASSLGGRGNTEAF
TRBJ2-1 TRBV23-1 ASTLPGQGPSGSYNEQF